The 26 T cell receptor beta chains presented below share a single source sample, sequenced in a study of blood T cell repertoires in COVID-19. The table came from immunoSEQ multiplex PCR; TCRdb's copy has only in-frame clones and leaves some out. This repertoire shows roughly 80,000 clones, 84% found once; its top ten account for 10% to 15%. Sequenced input: peripheral blood. The receptors were sampled from a human donor in a cohort sampled during active COVID-19.

In its sample, this clone was seen a few times. The gene calls are TRBV7-8 and TRBJ1-5; no reliable D call. Per germline, CDR1 SGHVS and CDR2 FQNEAQ. The CDR3 has 13 residues. V lost 5 bases and J lost 2, with 7 bases in between. The DNA for the CDR3 is TGTGCCAGCAGCCGGAGCCGCAATCAGCCCCAGCATTTT. Its translation is CASSRSRNQPQHF.

This clone was counted a few times. The genes are TRBV4-1 and TRBJ1-3, with TRBD1 as a possible D gene (6 bases). Germline assignment: CDR1 MGHRA and CDR2 YSYEKL. CDR3 size: 15 residues. The V end was cut by 2 bases, the J end by 4 bases, with 12 bases between. The chain's CDR3 is CASSQTNGQGNTIYF. In DNA form, the CDR3 reads TGCGCCAGCAGCCAAACGAATGGACAGGGAAACACCATATATTTT.

The V gene is TRBV9, the J gene TRBJ1-6; 10 bases map to TRBD1. From germline, CDR1 is SGDLS and CDR2 YYNGEE. The CDR3 length is 17 residues. Trimming removed 4 bases from V and 13 bases from J; junction bases left unmatched: 17. In nucleotides, the CDR3 is TGTGCCAGCAGCCCGCCCTCGACAGGGGGCGGCCTAGCCCCCCTCCACTTT. It is translated as CASSPPSTGGGLAPLHF.

The chain couples TRBV27 to TRBJ2-7; 9 nucleotides align to TRBD1. Germline loops: CDR1 MNHEY, CDR2 SMNVEV (reference sequence). This CDR3 region has 15 residues. V lost 2 bases and J lost 3; bases outside the gene matches: 5. In DNA form, the CDR3 reads TGTGCCAGCAGTTTAGCCGGGACAGGGTACTACGAGCAGTACTTC. Its protein is CASSLAGTGYYEQYF.

V gene TRBV28 combines with J gene TRBJ2-1, with 7 bases lining up with TRBD1. The CDR3 extends over 14 amino acids. V lost 6 bases to trimming and J lost 5 bases; unmatched junction nucleotides: 7. Per the germline V gene, CDR1 is MDHEN and CDR2 is SYDVKM. CDR3 protein: CASSLRTGNNEQFF. The DNA of the CDR3 is TGTGCCAGCAGCTTACGGACAGGAAACAATGAGCAGTTCTTC.

V is TRBV18 and J is TRBJ1-2, with D perhaps TRBD1 (5 bases). There are 15 residues in the CDR3. Deletions cut 4 bases from V and 8 bases from J, with 20 bases between. The germline V gene encodes CDR1 KGHSH and CDR2 LQKENI. The CDR3 here is CASSLPDGAFRGYTF. For the CDR3, the DNA is TGTGCCAGCTCACTACCGGATGGGGCATTTAGAGGCTACACCTTC.

The CDR3 DNA reads TGTGCCAGCAGGGGTCTGACTAGCCCCGGGGAGCTGTTTTTT. Its protein is CASRGLTSPGELFF. V is TRBV2 and J is TRBJ2-2, with 7 bases aligning to TRBD2. V shed 6 bases and J 6 bases; nucleotides not matched to a gene: 7. The length of the CDR3 is 14 residues. Germline CDR1 reads SNHLY; CDR2 reads FYNNEI.

J is TRBJ2-1 and V is TRBV4-2; the match to TRBD2 covers 7 bases. With V trimmed by 0 bases and J by 4 bases, 6 bases remained unmatched. Germline V gene sequence: CDR1 LGHNA, CDR2 YNFKEQ. The CDR3 is 16 residues long. CDR3 nucleotides: TGTGCCAGCAGCCAAGATTGGGACTACAATTACAATGAGCAGTTCTTC. Translated, it gives CASSQDWDYNYNEQFF.

This sequence joins TRBV2 and TRBJ2-6; D perhaps matches TRBD1 (6 bases). The germline V gene has CDR1 SNHLY and CDR2 FYNNEI. The CDR3 runs to 15 residues. V lost 4 bases and J 0 bases, leaving 7 bases between the germline ends. The CDR3, as DNA: TGTGCCAGCAGTGTAGGGGGCTCTGGGGCCAACGTCCTGACTTTC. The encoded protein is CASSVGGSGANVLTF. Complete variable domain (other parts from reference TRBV2 and TRBJ2-6): EPEVTQTPSHQVTQMGQEVILRCVPISNHLYFYWYRQILGQKVEFLVSFYNNEISEKSEIFDDQFSVERPDGSNFTLKIRSTKLEDSAMYFCASSVGGSGANVLTFGAGSRLTVL.

This clone was found once. V and J are TRBV10-3 and TRBJ2-1; 10 nucleotides align to TRBD1. Germline-derived CDR1 and CDR2 are ENHRY and SYGVKD. The ends lost 6 bases at V and 5 bases at J; junction bases unmatched: 7. The CDR3 is 15 amino acids. CDR3 protein: CAIRPRDRGDNEQFF. The CDR3 DNA is TGTGCCATCAGACCCCGGGACAGGGGCGACAATGAGCAGTTCTTC.

This chain joins TRBV9 and TRBJ2-7; a possible D gene is TRBD2 (5 bases). V was shortened by 0 bases and J by 2 bases, with 9 bases between the two germline ends. CDR3 size: 14 residues. Germline CDR1 is SGDLS and CDR2 is YYNGEE. The CDR3: CASSVGSGTYEQYF. The CDR3 DNA is TGTGCCAGCAGCGTAGGGTCGGGAACCTACGAGCAGTACTTC.

The chain uses TRBV5-1 and TRBJ1-2; D is unclear. Looked up from germline, CDR1 is SGHRS and CDR2 is YFSETQ. Trimming left V 2 bases short and J 6 bases short, with 23 bases between. The CDR3 totals 17 residues. This CDR3 is CASSFRRYLRVEDGYTF. CDR3 DNA: TGCGCCAGCAGCTTTCGGCGATACCTTAGGGTGGAGGATGGCTACACCTTC.

The J gene is TRBJ1-2, the V gene TRBV7-9; 9 nucleotides line up with TRBD1. CDR1 and CDR2 from the germline V gene are SEHNR and FQNEAQ (reference sequence). Trimming cost V 2 bases and J 7 bases; bases outside gene matches: 5. The CDR3 loop spans 14 amino acids. The CDR3 sequence is CASSLRTGEGGYTF. DNA for the CDR3: TGTGCCAGCAGCTTACGGACAGGGGAAGGTGGCTACACCTTC. Together with reference TRBV7-9 and TRBJ1-2, the CDR3 gives the full variable domain: DTGVSQNPRHKITKRGQNVTFRCDPISEHNRLYWYRQTLGQGPEFLTYFQNEAQLEKSRLLSDRFSAERPKGSFSTLEIQRTEQGDSAMYLCASSLRTGEGGYTFGSGTRLTVV.

The V and J genes are TRBV5-1 and TRBJ1-1, with 7 bases lining up with TRBD1. CDR1 is SGHRS, CDR2 YFSETQ, per germline. Germline trimming cut 4 bases from V and 3 bases from J; bases unmatched to any gene: 3. This CDR3 has 13 residues. CDR3 in amino acids: CASSQQGYTEAFF. CDR3 coding DNA: TGCGCCAGCAGCCAACAGGGGTACACTGAAGCTTTCTTT.

CDR3 region: CASSLAVNPHEQYF. CDR3 DNA: TGTGCCAGCAGCTTGGCAGTTAACCCCCACGAGCAGTACTTC. The V call is TRBV5-4, the J call TRBJ2-7; D gene unclear. Germline CDR1 is SGHNT and CDR2 is YYREEE (reference sequence). The CDR3 covers 14 residues. Deletions cut 0 bases from V and 5 bases from J, with 12 bases between.

The chain uses TRBV28 and TRBJ2-7; 10 positions agree with TRBD1. The V gene's germline CDR1 is MDHEN and CDR2 SYDVKM. This CDR3 contains 15 residues. The trim removed 2 bases at V and 1 base at J, leaving 2 bases unmatched. The CDR3 sequence is CASSLGGQGSYEQYF. In DNA form, the CDR3 reads TGTGCCAGCAGTTTAGGGGGACAGGGGTCCTACGAGCAGTACTTC.

The CDR3 bases are TGTGCCAGCAGCGACCGCCCAGCGGGGGCTCCCGGGGAGCTGTTTTTT. Amino acids: CASSDRPAGAPGELFF. V and J are TRBV7-3 and TRBJ2-2, with 8 bases identical to TRBD2. Germline V gene lookup returns CDR1 SGHTA and CDR2 FQGTGA. CDR3 length equals 16 residues. Germline trimming cut 5 bases from V and 6 bases from J; bases unmatched to any gene: 11.

The J gene is TRBJ1-2, the V gene TRBV11-3; 9 positions agree with TRBD1. Germline values: CDR1 SGHNT, CDR2 YENEEA. CDR3 size: 13 residues. The V segment lost 5 bases and the J segment 6 bases; nucleotides outside the gene matches: 4. CDR3 bases: TGTGCCAGCAGCCGAACAGGGGGCAATGGCTACACCTTC. This translates into CASSRTGGNGYTF.

This chain joins TRBV5-1 and TRBJ2-7, with TRBD2 as a possible D gene (5 bases). Trimming removed 3 bases from V and 12 bases from J, with 16 bases in between. The CDR3 covers 12 residues. Germline assignment: CDR1 SGHRS and CDR2 YFSETQ. In nucleotides, the CDR3 is TGCGCCAGCAGCTCAGACGTCGGGGAAACGTACTTC. It encodes CASSSDVGETYF.

This sequence joins TRBV27 and TRBJ2-2; D is unresolved. Germline values: CDR1 MNHEY, CDR2 SMNVEV (reference sequence). V lost 5 bases to trimming and J lost 14 bases, with 21 bases between them. This CDR3 is built from 14 residues. Here the CDR3 reads CASSPTPPQKSLFF. DNA for the CDR3: TGTGCCAGCAGTCCGACACCTCCCCAAAAGAGCCTGTTTTTT.

The chain employs TRBV5-4 and TRBJ2-1; weak D call: TRBD1 (6 bases). V lost 2 bases and J lost 6, with 12 bases in between. Germline V gene sequence: CDR1 SGHNT, CDR2 YYREEE (reference sequence). The CDR3 length is 14 residues. The CDR3 reads CASSLGGWTNEQFF. The CDR3 DNA reads TGTGCCAGCAGCTTAGGGGGATGGACCAATGAGCAGTTCTTC.

The gene calls are TRBV7-2 and TRBJ1-2; D gene uncertain. The CDR3 extends over 13 amino acids. Between the trimmed V and J ends, which lost 3 bases and 0 bases, there was a span of 5 bases. In germline, CDR1 is SGHTA, CDR2 FQGNSA. This chain's CDR3 is CASSFQSNYGYTF. The DNA for the CDR3 is TGTGCCAGCAGCTTCCAGTCTAACTATGGCTACACCTTC. The full variable domain, rest sourced from reference TRBV7-2 and TRBJ1-2, is GAGVSQSPSNKVTEKGKDVELRCDPISGHTALYWYRQSLGQGLEFLIYFQGNSAPDKSGLPSDRFSAERTGGSVSTLTIQRTQQEDSAVYLCASSFQSNYGYTFGSGTRLTVV.

The rearrangement links TRBV7-2 to TRBJ1-2, with a weak D call TRBD1 (6 bases). This CDR3 is built from 14 residues. CDR1 and CDR2 (germline): SGHTA, FQGNSA. The V and J ends lost 5 bases and 4 bases respectively, with 14 bases between them. CDR3 region: CASSPRQDTYGYTF. The CDR3 DNA follows: TGTGCCAGCAGCCCCAGACAGGACACCTATGGCTACACCTTC. Based on the CDR3 plus reference TRBV7-2 and TRBJ1-2, the full variable domain is GAGVSQSPSNKVTEKGKDVELRCDPISGHTALYWYRQSLGQGLEFLIYFQGNSAPDKSGLPSDRFSAERTGGSVSTLTIQRTQQEDSAVYLCASSPRQDTYGYTFGSGTRLTVV.

This clone has just a few counts. The gene calls are TRBV4-1 and TRBJ1-5; D remains unclear. CDR3 size: 15 residues. V dropped 4 bases and J dropped 3 bases, with 13 bases sitting between them. Per germline, CDR1 MGHRA and CDR2 YSYEKL. CDR3 nucleotide sequence: TGCGCCAGCAGCCGAGGAAGGGAGGTCAATCAGCCCCAGCATTTT. The encoded protein is CASSRGREVNQPQHF.

This clone was seen a handful of times. CDR3 sequence: CASLGVGSTDTQYF. DNA of the CDR3: TGTGCCAGCCTCGGGGTTGGGAGCACAGATACGCAGTATTTT. This chain joins TRBV11-2 and TRBJ2-3; D is perhaps TRBD2 (5 bases). There are 14 residues in the CDR3. V gave up 8 bases and J gave up 0 bases, with 12 bases separating them. Per germline, CDR1 SGHAT and CDR2 FQNNGV.

The chain uses TRBV7-3 and TRBJ2-1, with a possible D match to TRBD1 (5 bases). This CDR3 region has 15 residues. V shed 2 bases and J shed 6 bases, with 14 bases lying between them. Germline CDR1 and CDR2: SGHTA and FQGTGA. CDR3 protein: CASSLDSRILNEQFF. Here the CDR3 DNA reads TGTGCCAGCAGCTTAGACAGTCGTATCCTCAATGAGCAGTTCTTC.